This TCR beta chain was sequenced in a study of shared clonotypes between healthy human individuals. The ends were cut back, 5 bases at V and 0 bases at J, with 10 bases in the middle. There are 14 residues in the CDR3. CDR1 and CDR2 from the germline V gene are SGHTA and FQGNSA. Some clones are missing from TCRdb's copy, which holds only in-frame ones; the method was immunoSEQ multiplex PCR. Seen here are some 2,400,000 clones, 95% observed once, and the top ten hold approximately 0.13%. The source is a man between 18 and 29 years old in good health. The V call is TRBV7-2, the J call TRBJ1-1; D unresolved. Sequenced material: naive CD4+ T cells sorted from blood. The subset was: CD45RA+ positively selected. The CDR3 nucleotides read TGTGCCAGCAGCAGTTATGGGGTGAACACTGAAGCTTTCTTT. It codes for CASSSYGVNTEAFF. The variable domain in full, completed from reference TRBV7-2 and TRBJ1-1, reads GAGVSQSPSNKVTEKGKDVELRCDPISGHTALYWYRQSLGQGLEFLIYFQGNSAPDKSGLPSDRFSAERTGGSVSTLTIQRTQQEDSAVYLCASSSYGVNTEAFFGQGTRLTVV.